The T cell receptor (beta chain) described here comes from a study of blood T cell repertoires in COVID-19. Study-wide context: The United States, Italy and Spain provided the acute and convalescent COVID-19 samples. Nucleic acid was either cDNA or gDNA, and it came from T cells, B-cell-depleted T cells, or PBMCs.

The protocol was immunoSEQ multiplex PCR, while the TCRdb copy is restricted to in-frame clones and leaves out a portion. Among about 98,000 clones listed, approximately 90% were seen once. The TCR sequence derives from a man between 65 and 85 years old with acute or convalescent COVID-19. Material: peripheral blood.

The CDR3 bases are TGTGCCAGCTCACCCCCAGGGGCAGGGTATGGCTACACCTTC. This sequence encodes CASSPPGAGYGYTF. This rearrangement joins TRBV18 to TRBJ1-2; a possible D gene is TRBD1 (6 bases). CDR3 length: 14 residues. The ends were cut back, 3 bases at V and 5 bases at J, with 13 bases in the middle. Germline lookup yields CDR1 KGHSH and CDR2 LQKENI.